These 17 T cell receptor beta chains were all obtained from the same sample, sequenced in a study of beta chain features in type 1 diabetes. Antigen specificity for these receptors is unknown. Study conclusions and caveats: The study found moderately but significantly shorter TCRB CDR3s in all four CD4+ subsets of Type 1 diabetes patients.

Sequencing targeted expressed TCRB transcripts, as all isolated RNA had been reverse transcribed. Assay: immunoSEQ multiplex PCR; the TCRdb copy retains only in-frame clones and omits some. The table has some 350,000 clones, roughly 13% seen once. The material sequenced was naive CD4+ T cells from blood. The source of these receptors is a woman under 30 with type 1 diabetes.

In DNA, the CDR3 is TGCAGCGTTGGTTCAGGGGCTAGCTATGGCTACACCTTC. Its protein product is CSVGSGASYGYTF. V usage is TRBV29-1 and J usage is TRBJ1-2; D is perhaps TRBD1 (6 bases). Germline V lookup: CDR1 SQVTM, CDR2 ANQGSEA. V was clipped by 4 bases and J by 4 bases, with 13 bases between them. CDR3 length equals 13 residues. Looking up the rest from reference TRBV29-1 and TRBJ1-2 gives the full variable domain: SAVISQKPSRDICQRGTSLTIQCQVDSQVTMMFWYRQQPGQSLTLIATANQGSEATYESGFVIDKFPISRPNLTFSTLTVSNMSPEDSSIYLCSVGSGASYGYTFGSGTRLTVV.

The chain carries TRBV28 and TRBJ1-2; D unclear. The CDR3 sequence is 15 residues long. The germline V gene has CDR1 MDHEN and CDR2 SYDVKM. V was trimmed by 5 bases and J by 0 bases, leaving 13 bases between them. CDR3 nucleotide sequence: TGTGCCAGCAGTCCCCGCGACACCCCTAACTATGGCTACACCTTC. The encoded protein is CASSPRDTPNYGYTF.

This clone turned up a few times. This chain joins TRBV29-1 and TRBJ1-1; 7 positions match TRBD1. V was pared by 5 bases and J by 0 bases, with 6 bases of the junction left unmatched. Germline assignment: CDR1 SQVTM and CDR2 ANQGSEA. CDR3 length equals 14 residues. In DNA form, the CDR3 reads TGCAGCGTTTTTCGACAGGGCCTGAACACTGAAGCTTTCTTT. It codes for CSVFRQGLNTEAFF.

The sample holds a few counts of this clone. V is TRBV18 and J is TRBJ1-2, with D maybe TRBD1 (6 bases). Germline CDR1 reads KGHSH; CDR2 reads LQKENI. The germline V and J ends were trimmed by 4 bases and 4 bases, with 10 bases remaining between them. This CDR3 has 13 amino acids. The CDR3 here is CASSLADSYGYTF. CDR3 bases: TGTGCCAGCTCACTCGCGGACAGCTATGGCTACACCTTC.

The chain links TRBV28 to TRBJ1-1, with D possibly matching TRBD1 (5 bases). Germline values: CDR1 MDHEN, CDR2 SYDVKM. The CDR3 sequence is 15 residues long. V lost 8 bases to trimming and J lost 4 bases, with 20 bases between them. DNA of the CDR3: TGTGCCAGCGAACCTCCAGGGTTTTACGCCACTGAAGCTTTCTTT. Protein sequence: CASEPPGFYATEAFF.

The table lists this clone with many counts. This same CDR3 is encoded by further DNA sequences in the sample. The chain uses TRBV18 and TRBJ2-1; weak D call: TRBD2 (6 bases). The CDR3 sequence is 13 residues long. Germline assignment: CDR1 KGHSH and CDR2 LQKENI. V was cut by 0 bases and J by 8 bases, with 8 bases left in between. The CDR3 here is CASSPPGGDEQFF. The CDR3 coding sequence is TGTGCCAGCTCACCACCGGGCGGGGATGAGCAGTTCTTC.

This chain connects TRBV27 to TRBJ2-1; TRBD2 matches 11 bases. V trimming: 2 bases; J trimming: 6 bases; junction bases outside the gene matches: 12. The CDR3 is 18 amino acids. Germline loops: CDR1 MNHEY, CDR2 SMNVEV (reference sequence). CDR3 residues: CASSLIPSLAGGGNEQFF. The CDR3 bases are TGTGCCAGCAGTTTAATCCCCTCGCTAGCGGGAGGAGGCAATGAGCAGTTCTTC.

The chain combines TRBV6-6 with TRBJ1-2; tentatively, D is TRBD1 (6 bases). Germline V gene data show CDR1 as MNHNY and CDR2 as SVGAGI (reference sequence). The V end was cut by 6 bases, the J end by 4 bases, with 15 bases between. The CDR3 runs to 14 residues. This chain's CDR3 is CASSRGDTSYGYTF. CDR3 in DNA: TGTGCCAGCAGCCGGGGGGACACGAGCTATGGCTACACCTTC.

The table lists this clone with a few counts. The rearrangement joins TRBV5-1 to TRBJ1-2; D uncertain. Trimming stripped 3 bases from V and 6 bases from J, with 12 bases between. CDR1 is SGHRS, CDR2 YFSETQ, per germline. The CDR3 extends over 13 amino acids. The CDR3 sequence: CASSSPTGNGYTF. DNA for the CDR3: TGCGCCAGCAGCTCCCCGACGGGGAATGGCTACACCTTC.

CDR3 sequence (DNA): TGTGCCAGCAGCCTCAGACTAGCGGGAACAGATACGCAGTATTTT. Its translation: CASSLRLAGTDTQYF. V gene TRBV5-4 combines with J gene TRBJ2-3, with TRBD2 identical over 11 bases. V shed 4 bases and J 3 bases; nucleotides not matched to a gene: 4. From germline, CDR1 is SGHNT and CDR2 YYREEE (reference sequence). This CDR3 has 15 amino acids.

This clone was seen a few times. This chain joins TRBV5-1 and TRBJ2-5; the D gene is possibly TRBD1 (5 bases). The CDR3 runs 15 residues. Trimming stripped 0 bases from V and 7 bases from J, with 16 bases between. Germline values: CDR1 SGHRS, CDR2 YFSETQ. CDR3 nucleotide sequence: TGCGCCAGCAGCTTGGACAGGAGAGCGACGGGGACCCAGTACTTC. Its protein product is CASSLDRRATGTQYF.

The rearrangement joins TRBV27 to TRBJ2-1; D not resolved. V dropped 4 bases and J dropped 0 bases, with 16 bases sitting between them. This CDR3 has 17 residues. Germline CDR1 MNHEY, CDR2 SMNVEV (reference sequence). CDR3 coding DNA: TGTGCCAGCAGTTCCCCGGGTCAGCGAAGCTCCTACAATGAGCAGTTCTTC. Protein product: CASSSPGQRSSYNEQFF.

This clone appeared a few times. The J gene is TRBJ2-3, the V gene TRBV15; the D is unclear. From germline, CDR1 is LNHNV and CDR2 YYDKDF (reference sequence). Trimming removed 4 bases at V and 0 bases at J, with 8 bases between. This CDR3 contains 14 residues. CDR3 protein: CATSKHPSTDTQYF. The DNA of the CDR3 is TGTGCCACCAGCAAGCACCCTAGCACAGATACGCAGTATTTT.

CDR3 sequence (DNA): TGCGCCAGCAGCTACCGAATCCCGGGTGGGTCCTACAATGAGCAGTTCTTC. This codes for CASSYRIPGGSYNEQFF. This chain uses TRBV5-1 with TRBJ2-1; D is undetermined. This CDR3 region has 17 residues. Germline CDR1 and CDR2: SGHRS and YFSETQ. Between the trimmed V and J ends, which lost 3 bases and 1 base, there was a span of 17 bases.

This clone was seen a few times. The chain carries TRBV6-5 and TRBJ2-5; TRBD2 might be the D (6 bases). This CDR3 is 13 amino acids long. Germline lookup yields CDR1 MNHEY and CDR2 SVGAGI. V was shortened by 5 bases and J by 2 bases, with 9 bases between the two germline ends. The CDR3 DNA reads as TGTGCCAGCAGTCGGAGGGAACAAGAGACCCAGTACTTC. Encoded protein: CASSRREQETQYF.

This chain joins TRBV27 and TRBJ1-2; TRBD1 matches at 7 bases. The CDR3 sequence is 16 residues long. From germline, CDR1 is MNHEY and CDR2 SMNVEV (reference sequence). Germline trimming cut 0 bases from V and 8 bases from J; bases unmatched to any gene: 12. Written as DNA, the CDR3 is TGTGCCAGCAGTTTATCGTGGGGCAGGGGGGCGAAAGGCTACACCTTC. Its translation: CASSLSWGRGAKGYTF.

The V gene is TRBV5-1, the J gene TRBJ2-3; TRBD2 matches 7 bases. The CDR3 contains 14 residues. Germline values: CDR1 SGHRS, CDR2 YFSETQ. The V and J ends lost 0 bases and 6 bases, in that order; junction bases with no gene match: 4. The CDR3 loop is CASSLGGSGDTQYF. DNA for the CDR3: TGCGCCAGCAGCTTGGGCGGGAGCGGCGATACGCAGTATTTT.